Listed here are 32 T cell receptor beta chains from one sample, sequenced in a study of OX40 agonist ivuxolimab in advanced cancers. Generated by immunoSEQ multiplex PCR, the TCRdb table keeps only in-frame clones and is missing some. In the table there are fewer than 65,000 clones, around 90% of which are singletons. Sequenced material: CD4+ or CD8+ T cells sorted from blood, taken in a trial of the OX40 agonist ivuxolimab. The receptor source for this set is an adult with an advanced solid tumor such as melanoma, head and neck, liver or kidney cancer.

The chain has TRBV15 and TRBJ2-6; no definite D call. This CDR3 comprises 15 residues. Germline V gene lookup returns CDR1 LNHNV and CDR2 YYDKDF (reference sequence). V lost 1 base and J 4 bases, leaving 8 bases between the germline ends. The CDR3 protein is CATSRGSAGANVLTF. CDR3 nucleotide sequence: TGTGCCACCAGCAGAGGGTCAGCCGGGGCCAACGTCCTGACTTTC.

The V gene is TRBV5-6, the J gene TRBJ2-7; D call uncertain. From germline, CDR1 is SGHDT and CDR2 YYEEEE. The V and J ends lost 3 bases and 2 bases respectively, with 6 bases between them. CDR3 length equals 12 residues. The CDR3 sequence is CASSYVAYEQYF. The CDR3 bases are TGTGCCAGCAGCTACGTGGCCTACGAGCAGTACTTC. Full variable domain (missing parts from reference TRBV5-6 and TRBJ2-7): DAGVTQSPTHLIKTRGQQVTLRCSPKSGHDTVSWYQQALGQGPQFIFQYYEEEERQRGNFPDRFSGHQFPNYSSELNVNALLLGDSALYLCASSYVAYEQYFGPGTRLTVT.

J is TRBJ1-2 and V is TRBV10-3, with a weak D call TRBD1 (5 bases). Trimming took off 0 bases at V and 2 bases at J, with 16 bases between the two ends. This CDR3 region has 17 residues. Germline assignment: CDR1 ENHRY and CDR2 SYGVKD. Here the CDR3 DNA reads TGTGCCATCAGTGAGTCGGGTTTGCTAGGGGCCAACTATGGCTACACCTTC. It codes for CAISESGLLGANYGYTF.

This chain uses TRBV7-8 with TRBJ1-3; D is unclear. V was shortened by 5 bases and J by 3 bases, with 8 bases between the two germline ends. The CDR3 loop spans 13 amino acids. Germline CDR1 is SGHVS and CDR2 is FQNEAQ. The CDR3 here is CASSARIGNTIYF. CDR3 sequence (DNA): TGTGCCAGCAGCGCCCGGATTGGAAACACCATATATTTT. The complete variable domain, with remaining parts taken from reference TRBV7-8 and TRBJ1-3, reads GAGVSQSPRYKVAKRGQDVALRCDPISGHVSLFWYQQALGQGPEFLTYFQNEAQLDKSGLPSDRFFAERPEGSVSTLKIQRTQQEDSAVYLCASSARIGNTIYFGEGSWLTVV.

This clone is a singleton in its sample. The rearrangement joins TRBV5-8 to TRBJ1-5, with D maybe TRBD1 (5 bases). This CDR3 is 15 amino acids long. Looked up from germline, CDR1 is SGHTS and CDR2 is YDEGEE. V was cut by 0 bases and J by 4 bases, with 11 bases left in between. CDR3 residues: CASSLAGALNQPQHF. The CDR3, as DNA: TGTGCCAGCAGCTTGGCCGGGGCCCTTAATCAGCCCCAGCATTTT.

V is TRBV7-8 and J is TRBJ2-7, with 11 bases that match TRBD1. The CDR3 consists of 15 residues. Germline V gene sequence: CDR1 SGHVS, CDR2 FQNEAQ. V dropped 1 base and J dropped 6; count of bases not matched to a gene: 5. CDR3 coding DNA: TGTGCCAGCAGCTTAGGTTGGACAGGGGGCTCCGAGCAGTACTTC. Translated, it gives CASSLGWTGGSEQYF.

The chain has TRBV10-3 and TRBJ2-7; 10 bases match TRBD2. Germline V CDR1 and CDR2: ENHRY, SYGVKD. The CDR3 loop spans 16 amino acids. After removal of 7 bases from V and 0 bases from J, the junction contained 9 bases not matched to a gene. CDR3 DNA: TGTGCCATCACAGCTAGCGGGGGCCCCAGCTCCTACGAGCAGTACTTC. This encodes CAITASGGPSSYEQYF.

V gene TRBV11-2 combines with J gene TRBJ2-2; D is possibly TRBD2 (5 bases). V was clipped by 6 bases and J by 2 bases, with 19 bases between them. The germline CDR1 and CDR2 sequences are SGHAT and FQNNGV. The CDR3 contains 17 residues. CDR3 region: CASSTTFWRKNTGELFF. CDR3 nucleotides: TGTGCCAGCAGTACCACCTTTTGGAGGAAAAACACCGGGGAGCTGTTTTTT. Together with reference TRBV11-2 and TRBJ2-2, the CDR3 gives the full variable domain: EAGVAQSPRYKIIEKRQSVAFWCNPISGHATLYWYQQILGQGPKLLIQFQNNGVVDDSQLPKDRFSAERLKGVDSTLKIQPAKLEDSAVYLCASSTTFWRKNTGELFFGEGSRLTVL.

This clone was seen only once. The chain carries TRBV27 and TRBJ2-4, with 8 bases identical to TRBD2. Germline lookup yields CDR1 MNHEY and CDR2 SMNVEV (reference sequence). CDR3 length: 16 amino acids. The V segment lost 6 bases and the J segment 2 bases; nucleotides outside the gene matches: 9. As DNA, the CDR3 is TGTGCCAGCAGCGCCGGGGGGGGTGGACCCAAAAACATTCAGTACTTC. The encoded protein is CASSAGGGGPKNIQYF.

There are a few counts of this clone. V is TRBV28 and J is TRBJ1-2; D gene unclear. The V gene's germline CDR1 is MDHEN and CDR2 SYDVKM. V lost 2 bases to trimming and J lost 5 bases, with 6 bases between them. This CDR3 is built from 12 residues. Here the CDR3 reads CASSLPGYGYTF. The DNA of the CDR3 is TGTGCCAGCAGTTTACCGGGTTATGGCTACACCTTC.

The chain carries TRBV9 and TRBJ2-2, with D perhaps matching TRBD1 (5 bases). The V end was cut by 6 bases, the J end by 0 bases, with 15 bases between. This CDR3 is 16 amino acids long. The germline gives CDR1 SGDLS, CDR2 YYNGEE. The CDR3 region is CASTNPQTANTGELFF. The CDR3 DNA reads as TGTGCCAGCACCAATCCCCAGACAGCGAACACCGGGGAGCTGTTTTTT.

This chain connects TRBV7-2 to TRBJ2-3; TRBD2 is a possible D gene (5 bases). Trimming took 1 base from V and 5 from J, leaving 16 bases between them. This CDR3 spans 16 amino acids. Germline values: CDR1 SGHTA, CDR2 FQGNSA. CDR3 sequence: CASSLGAGPSLDTQYF. The CDR3 DNA reads as TGTGCCAGCAGCTTAGGGGCTGGGCCTAGCCTAGATACGCAGTATTTT.

This chain uses TRBV7-8 with TRBJ1-2; D uncertain. Trimming cost V 2 bases and J 8 bases, with 9 bases left between them. The V gene's germline CDR1 is SGHVS and CDR2 FQNEAQ. The CDR3 extends over 12 amino acids. CDR3 protein: CASSLPRGGYTF. The DNA of the CDR3 is TGTGCCAGCAGCTTACCTCGGGGAGGCTACACCTTC.

The chain couples TRBV5-4 to TRBJ2-1; D possibly corresponds to TRBD2 (6 bases). Germline V lookup: CDR1 SGHNT, CDR2 YYREEE (reference sequence). V lost 1 base to trimming and J lost 2 bases, with 10 bases between them. The CDR3 contains 15 residues. CDR3 amino acids: CASSLRGGPYNEQFF. CDR3 in DNA: TGTGCCAGCAGCTTGAGGGGAGGCCCCTACAATGAGCAGTTCTTC.

The chain employs TRBV5-1 and TRBJ2-5; 11 bases map to TRBD2. CDR1 is SGHRS and CDR2 is YFSETQ in the germline V gene. This CDR3 contains 16 residues. V shed 4 bases and J 1 base; nucleotides not matched to a gene: 6. The CDR3 DNA reads TGCGCCAGCAGCCCAGTGACTAGCGGGGCCCAAGAGACCCAGTACTTC. This encodes CASSPVTSGAQETQYF.

The chain is built from TRBV5-1 and TRBJ1-2, with TRBD1 matching over 8 bases. Unmatched junction bases numbered 8, after V lost 4 bases and J lost 6 bases. The CDR3 length is 14 residues. Germline V gene data show CDR1 as SGHRS and CDR2 as YFSETQ. CDR3: CASSADGQGDGYTF. The CDR3 DNA reads TGCGCCAGCAGCGCCGACGGACAGGGAGATGGCTACACCTTC.

The chain couples TRBV27 to TRBJ2-3; 8 bases are shared with TRBD2. The germline V gene has CDR1 MNHEY and CDR2 SMNVEV (reference sequence). The J segment lost 0 bases and the V segment lost 6 bases, leaving 2 bases of the junction unmatched. CDR3 length equals 14 residues. Written as DNA, the CDR3 is TGTGCCAGCAGAACTAGCGGAAGCACAGATACGCAGTATTTT. This translates into CASRTSGSTDTQYF.

The table lists this clone with a few counts. This chain links TRBV4-1 with TRBJ2-3; D not certain. The V gene's germline CDR1 is MGHRA and CDR2 YSYEKL. Deletions cut 1 base from V and 0 bases from J, with 11 bases between. There are 16 residues in the CDR3. The CDR3 nucleotides are TGCGCCAGCAGCCAAGTCAATCTAATTAGCACAGATACGCAGTATTTT. Its translation is CASSQVNLISTDTQYF.

The genes are TRBV5-4 and TRBJ2-1; D unclear. Germline V gives CDR1 SGHNT, CDR2 YYREEE (reference sequence). Trimming shortened V by 0 bases and J by 0 bases, and 10 bases separated the two germline ends. The CDR3 contains 16 residues. CDR3 in amino acids: CASSLDPSSSYNEQFF. The CDR3 bases are TGTGCCAGCAGCTTGGACCCTTCCAGCTCCTACAATGAGCAGTTCTTC. Using reference TRBV5-4 and TRBJ2-1 for the parts outside the CDR3, the full variable domain is ETGVTQSPTHLIKTRGQQVTLRCSSQSGHNTVSWYQQALGQGPQFIFQYYREEENGRGNFPPRFSGLQFPNYSSELNVNALELDDSALYLCASSLDPSSSYNEQFFGPGTRLTVL.

The table lists this clone with a count of one. CDR3 sequence reads: CASSQAGSASGSYEQFF. The CDR3 nucleotides are TGTGCCAGCAGCCAAGCAGGGAGCGCGAGCGGGAGCTATGAGCAGTTCTTC. The chain joins TRBV14 to TRBJ2-1, with 8 bases aligning to TRBD2. Germline CDR1 is SGHDN and CDR2 is FVKESK. J gave up 8 bases and V 1 base, and 13 bases lay outside the gene matches. This CDR3 has 17 amino acids.

The CDR3, as DNA: TGTGCCACCAGCAGGGAGCTACTAGCGGGGCTCGAGCAGTACTTC. Translated: CATSRELLAGLEQYF. The V call is TRBV15, the J call TRBJ2-7; 10 bases map to TRBD2. V dropped 3 bases and J dropped 6; count of bases not matched to a gene: 8. This CDR3 region has 15 residues. CDR1 is LNHNV and CDR2 is YYDKDF in the germline V gene (reference sequence).

This clone was detected a few times. The gene calls are TRBV10-1 and TRBJ2-2; no definite D call. The V end was cut by 6 bases, the J end by 8 bases, with 16 bases between. The germline V gene encodes CDR1 WNHNN and CDR2 SYGVQD (reference sequence). The CDR3 runs to 14 residues. CDR3: CASSEDPVSGELFF. The CDR3 nucleotides read TGCGCCAGCAGCGAGGACCCCGTCTCTGGGGAGCTGTTTTTT.

This chain links TRBV6-5 with TRBJ2-5; 10 nucleotides line up with TRBD2. V dropped 6 bases and J dropped 5; count of bases not matched to a gene: 9. The CDR3 is made up of 15 amino acids. Per germline, CDR1 MNHEY and CDR2 SVGAGI. The CDR3, as DNA: TGTGCCAGCAGATCCCAAGCGGGAGGGGGGGAGACCCAGTACTTC. As protein: CASRSQAGGGETQYF.

A remark on this clone: At one end, the junction sequence differs from germline, possibly due to a read error. The rearrangement joins TRBV7-7 to TRBJ2-1; possibly TRBD1 or TRBD2 for D (6 bases each). Germline values: CDR1 SSHAT, CDR2 FNYEAQ (reference sequence). The CDR3 has 15 amino acids. CDR3 region: CASSSGGGPVGEQFF. The CDR3 nucleotides are TGTGCTAGCAGCTCAGGTGGGGGGCCGGTCGGTGAGCAGTTCTTC.

The gene calls are TRBV9 and TRBJ2-2; weak D call: TRBD1 (6 bases). V lost 0 bases and J lost 1, with 10 bases in between. CDR3 length equals 16 residues. The germline gives CDR1 SGDLS, CDR2 YYNGEE. The DNA for the CDR3 is TGTGCCAGCAGCGTAGCGCTGACAGGGAACACCGGGGAGCTGTTTTTT. Translating gives CASSVALTGNTGELFF.

The chain uses TRBV19 and TRBJ2-7; 10 bases align to TRBD1. J gave up 2 bases and V 1 base, and 5 bases lay outside the gene matches. From germline, CDR1 is LNHDA and CDR2 SQIVND (reference sequence). The CDR3 totals 16 residues. This CDR3 reads CASSIGRTGGPYEQYF. The CDR3 nucleotides read TGTGCCAGTAGTATAGGGCGGACAGGGGGTCCCTACGAGCAGTACTTC. Combining the CDR3 with reference TRBV19 and TRBJ2-7 gives the whole variable domain DGGITQSPKYLFRKEGQNVTLSCEQNLNHDAMYWYRQDPGQGLRLIYYSQIVNDFQKGDIAEGYSVSREKKESFPLTVTSAQKNPTAFYLCASSIGRTGGPYEQYFGPGTRLTVT.

The rearrangement uses TRBV11-2 and TRBJ2-7; D is tentatively TRBD1 or TRBD2 (6 bases each). Germline V gives CDR1 SGHAT, CDR2 FQNNGV. Trimming took off 5 bases at V and 7 bases at J, with 18 bases between the two ends. The CDR3 totals 14 residues. CDR3 nucleotide sequence: TGTGCCAGCAGCACACTTCGGGGGCCCATGGAGCAGTACTTC. It codes for CASSTLRGPMEQYF.

The chain combines TRBV10-1 with TRBJ2-3; 10 nucleotides match TRBD2. The CDR3 is 14 amino acids. The V gene end was trimmed by 2 bases and the J gene end by 10 bases; junction bases not matched to a gene: 6. Germline CDR1 is WNHNN and CDR2 is SYGVQD (reference sequence). The CDR3 loop reads CASSEHGLAVPQYF. The CDR3 DNA sequence: TGCGCCAGCAGTGAGCACGGACTAGCGGTTCCGCAGTATTTT.

This chain connects TRBV28 to TRBJ2-3, with D unresolved. This CDR3 has 15 amino acids. Trimming stripped 4 bases from V and 1 base from J, with 12 bases between. CDR1 is MDHEN and CDR2 is SYDVKM in the germline V gene. The DNA for the CDR3 is TGTGCCAGCAGTTCGCCTTTCCTCGGCACAGATACGCAGTATTTT. Its protein is CASSSPFLGTDTQYF.

This chain joins TRBV6-5 and TRBJ1-2; D perhaps matches TRBD1 (6 bases). V was cut by 4 bases and J by 4 bases, with 16 bases left in between. The CDR3 spans 15 residues. Germline lookup yields CDR1 MNHEY and CDR2 SVGAGI. CDR3 in amino acids: CASSWTTGTTYGYTF. The CDR3 coding sequence is TGTGCCAGCAGTTGGACGACAGGAACGACCTATGGCTACACCTTC.

On this clone itself: Within the sample, other DNA sequences also encode this same CDR3. The chain recombines TRBV27 with TRBJ2-7; 10 bases match TRBD1. V was pared by 7 bases and J by 6 bases, with 3 bases of the junction left unmatched. The length of the CDR3 is 12 residues. From germline, CDR1 is MNHEY and CDR2 SMNVEV (reference sequence). For the CDR3, the DNA is TGTGCCAGCAAGACAGGGGGCGCCGAGCAGTACTTC. Translated, it gives CASKTGGAEQYF.

V usage is TRBV15 and J usage is TRBJ2-1, with D unresolved. Trimming pared 1 base from V and 5 bases from J, leaving 9 bases between. The CDR3 is 14 amino acids. CDR1 and CDR2 from the germline V gene are LNHNV and YYDKDF (reference sequence). CDR3 DNA sequence: TGTGCCACCAGCAGAGCTGACCCCAACAATGAGCAGTTCTTC. Encoded protein: CATSRADPNNEQFF. Full variable domain (remainder filled in from reference TRBV15 and TRBJ2-1): DAMVIQNPRYQVTQFGKPVTLSCSQTLNHNVMYWYQQKSSQAPKLLFHYYDKDFNNEADTPDNFQSRRPNTSFCFLDIRSPGLGDTAMYLCATSRADPNNEQFFGPGTRLTVL.